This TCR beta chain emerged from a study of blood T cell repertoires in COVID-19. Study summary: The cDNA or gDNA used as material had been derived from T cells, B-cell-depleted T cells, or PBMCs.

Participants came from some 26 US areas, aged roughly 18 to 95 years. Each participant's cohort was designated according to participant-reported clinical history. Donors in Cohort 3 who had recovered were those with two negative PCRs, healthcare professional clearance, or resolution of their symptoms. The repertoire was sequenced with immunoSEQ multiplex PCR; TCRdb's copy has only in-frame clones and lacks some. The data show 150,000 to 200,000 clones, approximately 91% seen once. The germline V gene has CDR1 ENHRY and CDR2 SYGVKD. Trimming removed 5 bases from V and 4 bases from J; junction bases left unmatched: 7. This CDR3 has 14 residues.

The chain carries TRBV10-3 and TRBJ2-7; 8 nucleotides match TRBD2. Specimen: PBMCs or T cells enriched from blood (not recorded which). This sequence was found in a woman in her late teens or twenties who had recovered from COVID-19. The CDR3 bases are TGTGCCATCAGTATCAGCGGGAGTGTGTACGAGCAGTACTTC. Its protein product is CAISISGSVYEQYF.